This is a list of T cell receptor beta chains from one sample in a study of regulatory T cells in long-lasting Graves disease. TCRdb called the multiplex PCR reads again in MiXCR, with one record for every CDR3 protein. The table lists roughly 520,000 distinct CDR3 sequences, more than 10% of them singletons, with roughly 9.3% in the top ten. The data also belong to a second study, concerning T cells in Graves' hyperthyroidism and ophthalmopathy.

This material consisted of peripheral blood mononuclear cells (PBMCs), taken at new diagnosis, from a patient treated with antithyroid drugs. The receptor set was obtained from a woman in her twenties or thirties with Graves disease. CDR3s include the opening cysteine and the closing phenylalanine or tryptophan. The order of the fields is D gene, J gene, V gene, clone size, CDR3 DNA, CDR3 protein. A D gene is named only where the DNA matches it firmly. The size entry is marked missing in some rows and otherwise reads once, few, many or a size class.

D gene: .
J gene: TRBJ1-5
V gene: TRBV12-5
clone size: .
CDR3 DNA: TGTGCTAGTGGGAGGGAGACAGGCAACTTTTATCAGCCCCAGCATTTT
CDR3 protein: CASGRETGNFYQPQHF

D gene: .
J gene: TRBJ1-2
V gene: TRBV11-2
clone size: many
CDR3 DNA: TGTGCCAGCAGTTCGGTTGCTAACTATGGCTACACCTTC
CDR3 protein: CASSSVANYGYTF

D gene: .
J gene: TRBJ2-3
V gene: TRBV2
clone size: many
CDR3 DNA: TGTGCCAGCAGTCCTCCGCTCACAGATACGCAGTATTTT
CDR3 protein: CASSPPLTDTQYF

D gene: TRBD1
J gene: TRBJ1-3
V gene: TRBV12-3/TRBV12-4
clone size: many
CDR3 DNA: TGTGCCAGCAGTTGGTCGGGACAGCCAAGCTCTGGAAACACCATATATTTT
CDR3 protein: CASSWSGQPSSGNTIYF

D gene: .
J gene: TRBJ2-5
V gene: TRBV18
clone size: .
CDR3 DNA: TGTGCCAGCTCACCACGGTTAACTGACTCATTTCAAGAGACCCAGTACTTC
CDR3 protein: CASSPRLTDSFQETQYF

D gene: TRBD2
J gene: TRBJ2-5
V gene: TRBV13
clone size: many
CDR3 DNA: TGTGCCAGCAGCCCCCGACTAGCGGGAGTTGGAGAGACCCAGTACTTC
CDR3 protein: CASSPRLAGVGETQYF

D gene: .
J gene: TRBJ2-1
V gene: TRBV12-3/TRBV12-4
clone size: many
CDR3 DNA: TGTGCCAGCAGTTTACGAGGGAGCGCTCCCTCCTACAATGAGCAGTTCTTC
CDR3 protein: CASSLRGSAPSYNEQFF

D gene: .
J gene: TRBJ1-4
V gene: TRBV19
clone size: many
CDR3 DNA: TGTGCCAGCAACAGGGTTTTAGCAACTAATGAAAAACTGTTTTTT
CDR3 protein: CASNRVLATNEKLFF

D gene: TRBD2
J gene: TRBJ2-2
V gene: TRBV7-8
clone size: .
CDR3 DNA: TGTGCCAGCAGCCAAAGGAGCGGGAGTGTAACCGGGGAGCTGTTTTTT
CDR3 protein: CASSQRSGSVTGELFF

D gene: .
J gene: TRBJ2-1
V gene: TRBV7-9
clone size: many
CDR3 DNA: TGTGCCAGCAGCCACGGACGAAACAATGAGCAGTTCTTC
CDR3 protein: CASSHGRNNEQFF

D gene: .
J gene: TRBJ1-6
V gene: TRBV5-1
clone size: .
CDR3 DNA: TGCGCCAGCAGCTTGCGGGAGGGGAATTCACCCCTCCACTTT
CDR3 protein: CASSLREGNSPLHF

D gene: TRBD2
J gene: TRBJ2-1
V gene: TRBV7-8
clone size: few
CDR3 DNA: TGTGCCAGCAGCCTTAATTATCCCTTGACTAGCGGGGGGCACAATGAGCAGTTCTTC
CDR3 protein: CASSLNYPLTSGGHNEQFF

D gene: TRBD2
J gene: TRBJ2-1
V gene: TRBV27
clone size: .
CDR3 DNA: TGTGCCAGCAGTTCATACGGAAGAATAGCGGGAGGGCGTGGTGAGCAGTTCTTC
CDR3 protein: CASSSYGRIAGGRGEQFF

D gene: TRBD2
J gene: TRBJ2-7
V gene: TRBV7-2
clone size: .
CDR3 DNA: TGTGCCAGCAGCTTAGCGCGGGGGAGCCACGAGCAGTACTTC
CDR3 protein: CASSLARGSHEQYF